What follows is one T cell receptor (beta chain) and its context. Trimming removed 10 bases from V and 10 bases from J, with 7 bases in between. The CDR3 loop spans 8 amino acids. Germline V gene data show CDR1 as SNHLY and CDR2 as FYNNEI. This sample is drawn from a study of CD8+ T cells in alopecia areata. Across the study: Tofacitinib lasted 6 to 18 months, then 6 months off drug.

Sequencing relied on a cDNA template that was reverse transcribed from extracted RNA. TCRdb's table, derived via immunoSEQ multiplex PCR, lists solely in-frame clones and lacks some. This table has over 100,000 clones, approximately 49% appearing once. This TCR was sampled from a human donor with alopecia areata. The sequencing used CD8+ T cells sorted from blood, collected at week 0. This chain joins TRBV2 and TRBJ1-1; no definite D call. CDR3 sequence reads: CATTRAFF. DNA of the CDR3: TGTGCCACTACACGAGCTTTCTTT.